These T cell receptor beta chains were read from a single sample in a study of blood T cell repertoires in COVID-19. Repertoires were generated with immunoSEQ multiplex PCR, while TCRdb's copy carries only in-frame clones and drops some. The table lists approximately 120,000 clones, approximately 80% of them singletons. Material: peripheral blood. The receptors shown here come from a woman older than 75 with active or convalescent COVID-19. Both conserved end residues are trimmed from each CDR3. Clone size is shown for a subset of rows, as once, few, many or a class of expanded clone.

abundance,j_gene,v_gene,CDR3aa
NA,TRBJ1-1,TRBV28,ASSLGGPPNTEAF
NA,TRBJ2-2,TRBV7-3,ASRGTSGSNTGELF
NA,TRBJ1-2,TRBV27,ATSPGGEYGYT
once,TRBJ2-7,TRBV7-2,ASSLSGTYEQY
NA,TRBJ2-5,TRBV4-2,ASSQDVGLAETQY
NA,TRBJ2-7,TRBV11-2,ASSRWPRGDRSYEQY
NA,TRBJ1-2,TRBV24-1,ATSDLPAGSGGYT
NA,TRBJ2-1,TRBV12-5,ASGLVQSEQF
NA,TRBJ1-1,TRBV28,ASRLSLADTEAF
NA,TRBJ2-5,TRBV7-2,ASRLLANNPGETQY
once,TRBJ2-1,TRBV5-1,ASRTAGGSSYNEQF
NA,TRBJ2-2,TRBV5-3,ARRPRGVAGPPATNTGELF
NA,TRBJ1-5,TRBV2,ASSDKAGRSNQPQH
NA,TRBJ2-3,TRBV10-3,AIRGKAASTDTQY
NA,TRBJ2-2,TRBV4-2,ASSQASGRVGTGELF
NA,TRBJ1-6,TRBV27,ASHGQGYSPLH
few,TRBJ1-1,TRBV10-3,ATSAGTANTEAF